Listed below are T cell receptor beta chains from one sample, sequenced in a study of T cell changes during pregnancy in multiple sclerosis. Assay used: immunoSEQ multiplex PCR; TCRdb lists only in-frame clones, some missing. The sample includes tens of thousands of clones, 93% seen only once; the top ten take approximately 3.8%. The specimen comprised CD8+ T cells from peripheral blood mononuclear cells, sampled in the second trimester of pregnancy. All receptors come from a female donor with multiple sclerosis, enrolled in a pregnancy study. The CDR3 runs from the conserved cysteine through the conserved F or W. D genes are given only for firm matches. Size is stated for part of the rows, as once, few or many counts, or as a class when the clone is expanded.

>TRBV19|NA|NA|TRBJ1-3
CASSKPPADNSGNTIYF
TGTGCCAGTAGTAAGCCCCCTGCTGACAACTCTGGAAACACCATATATTTT
>TRBV6-5|NA|TRBD2|TRBJ2-3
CASSSAGPTDTQYF
TGTGCCAGCAGTTCAGCGGGACCCACAGATACGCAGTATTTT
>TRBV6-1|NA|TRBD2|TRBJ2-7
CASTTSGDHYEQYF
TGTGCCAGCACGACTAGCGGGGACCACTACGAGCAGTACTTC
>TRBV7-2|NA|TRBD2|TRBJ2-5
CASSSTSGGIQETQYF
TGTGCCAGCAGCTCTACTAGCGGGGGGATCCAAGAGACCCAGTACTTC
>TRBV9|NA|NA|TRBJ1-5
CASSPEGGSNQPQHF
TGTGCCAGCAGCCCAGAAGGGGGTTCAAATCAGCCCCAGCATTTT
>TRBV28|NA|NA|TRBJ2-7
CASKAGAFSYEQYF
TGTGCCAGCAAGGCAGGGGCTTTCTCCTACGAGCAGTACTTC
>TRBV7-6|NA|TRBD2|TRBJ2-1
CASSLGGLAGGPYNEQFF
TGTGCCAGCAGCTTAGGAGGGTTGGCGGGGGGGCCCTACAATGAGCAGTTCTTC
>TRBV7-2|NA|TRBD1|TRBJ1-1
CASRSGGMNTEAFF
TGTGCCAGCAGGTCAGGGGGCATGAACACTGAAGCTTTCTTT
>TRBV11-2|NA|NA|TRBJ2-3
CASSLQHTDTQYF
TGTGCCAGCAGCTTACAACACACAGATACGCAGTATTTT
>TRBV2|NA|NA|TRBJ2-1
CASRDIINEQFF
TGTGCCAGCCGGGACATCATTAATGAGCAGTTCTTC
>TRBV19|NA|NA|TRBJ1-2
CASRSGSHYGYTF
TGTGCCAGTAGGAGCGGGTCTCACTATGGCTACACCTTC
>TRBV19|NA|NA|TRBJ2-1
CASSIALAIEQFF
TGTGCCAGTAGTATAGCACTAGCTATTGAGCAGTTCTTC
>TRBV27|NA|NA|TRBJ2-1
CASSLGKGVYNEQFF
TGTGCCAGCAGTTTAGGGAAGGGGGTGTACAATGAGCAGTTCTTC
>TRBV7-3|NA|TRBD1|TRBJ1-1
CASSWTGGNTEAFF
TGTGCCAGCAGCTGGACAGGGGGGAACACTGAAGCTTTCTTT
>TRBV19|NA|NA|TRBJ2-5
CASSAVPWETQYF
TGTGCCAGTAGTGCGGTCCCGTGGGAGACCCAGTACTTC
>TRBV28|NA|NA|TRBJ2-2
CASSTVVSGTGELFF
TGTGCCAGCAGTACGGTGGTATCAGGCACCGGGGAGCTGTTTTTT
>TRBV19|few|NA|TRBJ2-1
CASSIGANEQFF
TGTGCCAGTAGTATAGGCGCCAATGAGCAGTTCTTC